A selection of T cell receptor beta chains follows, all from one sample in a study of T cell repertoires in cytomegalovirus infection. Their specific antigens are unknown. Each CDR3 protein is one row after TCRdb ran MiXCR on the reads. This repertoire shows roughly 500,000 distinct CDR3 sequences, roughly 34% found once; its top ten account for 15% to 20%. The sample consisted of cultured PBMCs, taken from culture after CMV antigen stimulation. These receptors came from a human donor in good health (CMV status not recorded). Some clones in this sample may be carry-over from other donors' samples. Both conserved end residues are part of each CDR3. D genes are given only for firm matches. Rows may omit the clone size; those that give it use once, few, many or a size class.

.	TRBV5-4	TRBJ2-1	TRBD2	TGTGCCAGCAGCTTGGGGCGGGGACTAGCGGGAGGGAATGAGCAGTTCTTC	CASSLGRGLAGGNEQFF
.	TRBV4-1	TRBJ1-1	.	TGTGCCAGCAGCCAAGATTCACTGGGAATCGCTGAAGCTTTCTTT	CASSQDSLGIAEAFF
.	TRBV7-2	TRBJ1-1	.	TGTGCCAGCAGCCTGGTACCCGGGAACCCTGAAGCTTTCTTT	CASSLVPGNPEAFF
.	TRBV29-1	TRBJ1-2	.	TGCAGCGTTGATACCAGGGAGGGCGGCTACACCTTC	CSVDTREGGYTF
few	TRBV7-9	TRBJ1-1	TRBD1	TGTGCCAGCAGCGCCGGACAGGGGTGGGGGACTGAAGCTTTCTTT	CASSAGQGWGTEAFF
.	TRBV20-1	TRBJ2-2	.	TGCAGTGCTAGGGCCGCGGAGGACACCGGGGAGCTGTTTTTT	CSARAAEDTGELFF
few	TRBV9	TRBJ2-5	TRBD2	TGTGCCAGCAGCCCTACGCGACTAGCGGGGGAAGAGACCCAGTACTTC	CASSPTRLAGEETQYF
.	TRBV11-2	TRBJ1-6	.	TGTGCCAGCAGCATACCGCCGGGAATCCGGAATTCACCCCTCCACTTT	CASSIPPGIRNSPLHF
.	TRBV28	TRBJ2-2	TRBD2	TGTGCCAGCAGTTTATTCTACCCTATAGCGGGGAGGAACACCGGGGAGCTGTTTTTT	CASSLFYPIAGRNTGELFF
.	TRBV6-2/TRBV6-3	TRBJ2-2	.	TGTGCCAGCCTGAGGACGGGAGCGGGCACCGGGGAGCTGTTTTTT	CASLRTGAGTGELFF
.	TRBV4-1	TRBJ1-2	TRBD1	TGCGCCAGCAGCCAAGAGTCGGGGACAGATTATGGCTACACCTTC	CASSQESGTDYGYTF
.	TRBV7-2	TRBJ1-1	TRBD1	TGTGCCAGCAGCTCGACAGGGGCTGACACTGAAGCTTTCTTT	CASSSTGADTEAFF
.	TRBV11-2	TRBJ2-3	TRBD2	TGTGCCAGCAGCTTAAGACTAGCGGGAGTGGATACGCAGTATTTT	CASSLRLAGVDTQYF
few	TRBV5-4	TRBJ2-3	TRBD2	TGTGCCAGCAGCTTAGGTAGCGGGAGATCCCCAGATACGCAGTATTTT	CASSLGSGRSPDTQYF
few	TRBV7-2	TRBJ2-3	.	TGTGCCAGCAGCTTAGATTTAGAGGGAGGCACAGATACGCAGTATTTT	CASSLDLEGGTDTQYF
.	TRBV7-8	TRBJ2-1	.	TGTGCCAGCAGCTTAGAAGAGGGGCTAAGTCAGGAGCAGTTCTTC	CASSLEEGLSQEQFF
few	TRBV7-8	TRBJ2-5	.	TGTGCCAGCAGCTTAGGGGAGGAAGAGACCCAGTACTTC	CASSLGEEETQYF
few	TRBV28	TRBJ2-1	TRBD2	TGTGCCAGCAGTACCCCGGGACTAGCGGAGAATGAGCAGTTCTTC	CASSTPGLAENEQFF
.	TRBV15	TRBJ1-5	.	TGTGCCACCAGCGCTAGAAGGGAGGTGCAGCCCCAGCATTTT	CATSARREVQPQHF
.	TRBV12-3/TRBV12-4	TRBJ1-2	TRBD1	TGTGCCAGCACCGAGGACAGGTCTGGCTACACCTTC	CASTEDRSGYTF
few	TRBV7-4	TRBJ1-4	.	TGTGCCAGCAGCTACAGACAGGAGTATAATGAAAAACTGTTTTTT	CASSYRQEYNEKLFF
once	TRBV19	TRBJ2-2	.	TGTGCCAGTAGTATAGATCTCGACACCGGGGAGCTGTTTTTT	CASSIDLDTGELFF
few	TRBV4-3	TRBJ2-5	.	TGCGCCAGCAGCCAAGATGTAGGGAGGGAGACCCAGTACTTC	CASSQDVGRETQYF
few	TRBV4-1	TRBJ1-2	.	TGCGCCAGCAGCCAAGAAATTGGCGGACCCCTTCGGGGCTACACCTTC	CASSQEIGGPLRGYTF
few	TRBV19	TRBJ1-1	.	TGTGCCAGTAAATTAGGGGGCACTGAAGCTTTCTTT	CASKLGGTEAFF
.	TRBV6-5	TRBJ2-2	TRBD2	TGTGCCAGCAGTTACTCGGCTAGCGGGAGGGATAGAAACACCGGGGAGCTGTTTTTT	CASSYSASGRDRNTGELFF
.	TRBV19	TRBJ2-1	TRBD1	TGTGCCAGTTCCGGGACAGGGGTCAATGAGCAGTTCTTC	CASSGTGVNEQFF
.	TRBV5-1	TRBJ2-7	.	TGCGCCAGCAGCCCCCCGGAGGGACGATTTGGCGAGCAGTACTTC	CASSPPEGRFGEQYF
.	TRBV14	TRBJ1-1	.	TGTGCCAGCAGTCTGCTTCGGGGGAGTCCGTGGATGAACACTGAAGCTTTCTTT	CASSLLRGSPWMNTEAFF
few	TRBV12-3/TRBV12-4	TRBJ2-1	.	TGTGCCAGCAGCCCACGCGGTAGGGATTTGGATGAGCAGTTCTTC	CASSPRGRDLDEQFF
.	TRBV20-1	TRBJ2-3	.	TGCAGTGCTAATCTAGCAATAGATACGCAGTATTTT	CSANLAIDTQYF